This TCR beta chain emerged from a study of T cells in Graves' hyperthyroidism and ophthalmopathy. RNA transcripts served as the template for amplifying TCR beta CDR3 regions. The primer set for the first-round RT-PCR of the TCR CDR3 was HTBI. TCRdb processed the multiplex PCR reads anew with MiXCR; each CDR3 protein has one entry. The data hold about 480,000 distinct CDR3 sequences, with roughly 14% observed a single time. Many counts were recorded for this clonotype. No antigen is known for it. V lost 7 bases, J lost 0 bases, and 9 bases lay in between. CDR1 and CDR2 (germline): SNHLY, FYNNEI. The CDR3 loop spans 13 amino acids. Study-wide findings and caveats: Most clonotypes expanded in the thyroid (above 0.001) were also present in blood.

The specimen sequenced was blood. The V gene is TRBV2, the J gene TRBJ1-1, with no clear D. This TCR derives from a woman under 30 with Graves' hyperthyroidism. The CDR3 DNA is TGTGCCAGCAAGGAAGATATGAACACTGAAGCTTTCTTT. This gives the protein CASKEDMNTEAFF.